This T cell receptor (beta chain) was retrieved from a study of T cell changes during pregnancy in multiple sclerosis. Germline V lookup: CDR1 MNHNS, CDR2 SASEGT. Deletions cut 7 bases from V and 0 bases from J, with 10 bases between. The CDR3 runs to 15 residues. Repertoires were generated with immunoSEQ multiplex PCR, while TCRdb's copy carries only in-frame clones and drops some. Of under 60,000 clones in the sample, around 92% were seen once. The TCR sequence derives from a female donor with multiple sclerosis, enrolled in a pregnancy study. The starting material was CD4+ T cells from peripheral blood mononuclear cells, obtained in the third trimester of pregnancy. The V gene is TRBV6-1, the J gene TRBJ2-6; D gene ambiguous. The CDR3 DNA follows: TGTGCCAGCAAACAGTTAAACTCTGGGGCCAACGTCCTGACTTTC. Translated: CASKQLNSGANVLTF.